The rows below give T cell receptor beta chains drawn from one sample of a study of shared T cell receptors in the human thymus. The table came from immunoSEQ multiplex PCR; TCRdb's copy has only in-frame clones and leaves some out. Of hundreds of thousands of clones in the sample, roughly 86% were seen once. The same data also went into a second study, on human thymus T cells.

The source material was thymocytes. The receptors were gathered from a boy under two years old with a congenital heart defect. CDR3s include the opening cysteine and the closing phenylalanine or tryptophan. Each record gives: V gene, D gene, J gene, clone size, CDR3 DNA, CDR3 protein. D genes are given only for firm matches. Clone size, where shown, is once, few, many, or a class for clones that have expanded.

V: TRBV10-3; D: .; J: TRBJ2-7; size: .; DNA: TGTGCCATCAGTCAATTCAGGGGAAGCTCCTACGAGCAGTACTTC; CDR3: CAISQFRGSSYEQYF
V: TRBV4-1; D: TRBD1; J: TRBJ1-2; size: .; DNA: TGCGCCAGCAGCCATGAGACAGGGGAGGGCTACACCTTC; CDR3: CASSHETGEGYTF
V: TRBV6-5; D: TRBD2; J: TRBJ2-7; size: once; DNA: TGTGCCAGCGGGGGGTTAGCGGGTTACGAGCAGTACTTC; CDR3: CASGGLAGYEQYF
V: TRBV7-2; D: .; J: TRBJ2-2; size: once; DNA: TGTGCCAGCAGCTTATATTGCAGGGCCGGTTGTACCGGGGAGCTGTTTTTT; CDR3: CASSLYCRAGCTGELFF
V: TRBV6-1; D: TRBD1; J: TRBJ1-1; size: .; DNA: TGTGCCAGCAACGAATGCCGGGACAGGGTCGTTGAAGCTTTCTTT; CDR3: CASNECRDRVVEAFF
V: TRBV4-3; D: TRBD1; J: TRBJ2-1; size: .; DNA: TGCGCCAGCAGCCAGGACAACAGGGGTCATGAGCAGTTCTTC; CDR3: CASSQDNRGHEQFF
V: TRBV5-6; D: .; J: TRBJ1-2; size: few; DNA: TGTGCCAGCGACCAAATCGGGTCGAATGGCTACACCTTC; CDR3: CASDQIGSNGYTF
V: TRBV28; D: TRBD2; J: TRBJ2-2; size: .; DNA: TGTGCCAGCAGTTTAAAACTAGCGGGAGCGATCACCGGGGAGCTGTTTTTT; CDR3: CASSLKLAGAITGELFF
V: TRBV20-1; D: .; J: TRBJ1-4; size: .; DNA: TGCAGTGCGGGGGGGGAAAAACTGTTTTTT; CDR3: CSAGGEKLFF
V: TRBV6-1; D: .; J: TRBJ1-3; size: .; DNA: TGTGCCAGCAGTGAAGGATACTACTCTGGAAACACCATATATTTT; CDR3: CASSEGYYSGNTIYF
V: TRBV5-1; D: .; J: TRBJ1-2; size: .; DNA: TGCGCCAGCAGCCCGAAGGGGCAGGACTATGGCTACACCTTC; CDR3: CASSPKGQDYGYTF
V: TRBV11-2; D: .; J: TRBJ2-7; size: .; DNA: TGTGCCAGCAGCTTCAGGGGTACGGCCTACGAGCAGTACTTC; CDR3: CASSFRGTAYEQYF
V: TRBV4-1; D: .; J: TRBJ2-7; size: .; DNA: TGCGCCAGCAGCCAAGATCAAGCTAGCGTCTCCTACGAGCAGTACTTC; CDR3: CASSQDQASVSYEQYF
V: TRBV19; D: .; J: TRBJ1-5; size: .; DNA: TGTGCCAGTAGTGGACCCGACAGTCGCAATCAGCCCCAGCATTTT; CDR3: CASSGPDSRNQPQHF
V: TRBV7-6; D: TRBD2; J: TRBJ2-7; size: .; DNA: TGTGCCAGCAGCTTTTCGCGGGAGGGCCGGGAGCAGTACTTC; CDR3: CASSFSREGREQYF
V: TRBV27; D: TRBD1; J: TRBJ2-5; size: .; DNA: TGTGCCAGCAGTCTATCCGGGACAGGGCAAGAGACCCAGTACTTC; CDR3: CASSLSGTGQETQYF
V: TRBV11-2; D: TRBD2; J: TRBJ2-7; size: .; DNA: TGTGCCAGCAGCTTAGGGGCACTAGCGGGAAATCACGAGCAGTACTTC; CDR3: CASSLGALAGNHEQYF
V: TRBV12-5; D: .; J: TRBJ1-2; size: .; DNA: TGTGCTAGTGGTTTGGTACAAAGGACAGAATTCTATGGCTACACCTTC; CDR3: CASGLVQRTEFYGYTF
V: TRBV29-1; D: .; J: TRBJ2-3; size: once; DNA: TGCAGCGCCCTACCCCTAGCGCAGAGCACAGATACGCAGTATTTT; CDR3: CSALPLAQSTDTQYF
V: TRBV27; D: TRBD1; J: TRBJ2-7; size: .; DNA: TGTGCCAGCAGTTTAAGGGGACAGGGGCAGGGGGAGCAGTACTTC; CDR3: CASSLRGQGQGEQYF
V: TRBV27; D: .; J: TRBJ2-3; size: .; DNA: TGTGCCAGCAGTTTAGCGATTAGCACAGATACGCAGTATTTT; CDR3: CASSLAISTDTQYF
V: TRBV5-1; D: TRBD1; J: TRBJ1-6; size: .; DNA: TGCGCCAGCAGCTTGGCCCAGCCCGCCGGGACAGGGCATTCACCCCTCCACTTT; CDR3: CASSLAQPAGTGHSPLHF
V: TRBV11-2; D: .; J: TRBJ2-1; size: few; DNA: TGTGCCAGCGCGCACCGAACAGACAATGAGCAGTTCTTC; CDR3: CASAHRTDNEQFF
V: TRBV19; D: TRBD2; J: TRBJ2-7; size: .; DNA: TGTGCCAGTGCACCAACTACTAGCGGGGGCCTCTCCTACGAGCAGTACTTC; CDR3: CASAPTTSGGLSYEQYF
V: TRBV4-1; D: .; J: TRBJ1-3; size: .; DNA: TGCGCCAGCAGCCAAGAAACTCACTACCTTGTTCCTGGAAACACCATATATTTT; CDR3: CASSQETHYLVPGNTIYF
V: TRBV28; D: TRBD2; J: TRBJ2-7; size: .; DNA: TGTGCCAGCAGTTTATTTCTAGCGGGAGGGCGAAGCGAGCAGTACTTC; CDR3: CASSLFLAGGRSEQYF
V: TRBV12-5; D: TRBD1; J: TRBJ1-2; size: .; DNA: TGTGCTAGTGGTTTGGTACTGGACAGGGGGCTTCTCTATGGCTACACCTTC; CDR3: CASGLVLDRGLLYGYTF
V: TRBV15; D: TRBD1; J: TRBJ1-5; size: .; DNA: TGTGCCACCAGCAGCCTTGACAGGGCTGATCAGCCCCAGCATTTT; CDR3: CATSSLDRADQPQHF
V: TRBV28; D: .; J: TRBJ1-1; size: .; DNA: TGTGCCAGCAGTTACCAGACTACAGAGATTGAAGCTTTCTTT; CDR3: CASSYQTTEIEAFF